These 23 T cell receptor beta chains were all obtained from the same sample, sequenced in a study of CD8+CD57+ T cells in acquired aplastic anemia. TCR beta VDJ and CDR3 were profiled, and genomic DNA was the template. TCRdb analysed the reads with MiXCR anew, one entry per CDR3 protein. The sample includes hundreds of thousands of distinct CDR3 sequences, about 56% of them seen just once. The specimen was sorted CD4+, CD8+, or CD8+CD57+ T cells (not recorded which) from PBMCs. The receptors come from a human donor with severe aplastic anemia or a healthy control (not recorded which).

This clonotype was seen a handful of times. The genes are TRBV7-3 and TRBJ2-5, with 10 bases lining up with TRBD2. Germline V gives CDR1 SGHTA, CDR2 FQGTGA. V lost 5 bases to trimming and J lost 5 bases; unmatched junction nucleotides: 8. CDR3 size: 15 residues. The CDR3 region is CASSQSGGAAETQYF. DNA of the CDR3: TGTGCCAGCAGCCAGAGCGGGGGGGCGGCGGAGACCCAGTACTTC.

V gene TRBV19 combines with J gene TRBJ1-6, with D unclear. CDR1 LNHDA and CDR2 SQIVND come from the germline V gene (reference sequence). CDR3 size: 17 residues. The ends were cut back, 3 bases at V and 9 bases at J, with 21 bases in the middle. Here the CDR3 reads CASSISGGVVRRSPLHF. CDR3 nucleotides: TGTGCCAGTAGTATTTCGGGAGGTGTCGTACGGCGTTCACCCCTCCACTTT.

There are many counts of this clonotype. The chain has TRBV30 and TRBJ1-6, with D perhaps matching TRBD1 (6 bases). Trimming left V 1 base short and J 6 bases short, with 10 bases between. The CDR3 contains 14 residues. In germline, CDR1 is GTSNPN, CDR2 SVGIG (reference sequence). CDR3 region: CAWSGTVLNSPLHF. CDR3 bases: TGTGCCTGGAGTGGGACAGTCCTTAATTCACCCCTCCACTTT.

V usage is TRBV19 and J usage is TRBJ1-2; 7 nucleotides match TRBD1. The CDR3 is 13 residues long. Germline CDR1 is LNHDA and CDR2 is SQIVND (reference sequence). The J segment lost 8 bases and the V segment lost 5 bases, leaving 8 bases of the junction unmatched. CDR3 residues: CASSPGTARGYTF. Written as DNA, the CDR3 is TGTGCCAGTAGTCCCGGGACAGCGCGGGGCTACACCTTC.

This clonotype has a handful of counts. The chain links TRBV24-1 to TRBJ2-3; the D is unclear. Between the trimmed V and J ends, which lost 3 bases and 6 bases, there was a span of 9 bases. CDR1 KGHDR and CDR2 SFDVKD come from the germline V gene. There are 13 residues in the CDR3. CDR3: CATSDPFMDTQYF. CDR3 in DNA: TGTGCCACCAGTGATCCGTTTATGGATACGCAGTATTTT.

The count of this clonotype is one. Compared with germline, one end of the junction differs, possibly owing to a read error. V gene TRBV2 combines with J gene TRBJ2-3; TRBD2 matches at 11 bases. In germline, CDR1 is SNHLY, CDR2 FYNNEI. The length of the CDR3 is 20 residues. The CDR3 here is CASSRTSPNTGTSGPDTQCF. CDR3 coding DNA: TGTGCCAGCAGCAGGACTAGCCCGAACACCGGGACTAGCGGACCAGATACGCAGTGTTTT.

This clonotype was seen at least ten times. The genes are TRBV11-1 and TRBJ2-5; 8 bases are a match to TRBD2. CDR1 is SGHAT and CDR2 is FQDESV in the germline V gene (reference sequence). The CDR3 runs 14 residues. V shed 6 bases, J shed 2 bases, and the junction held 5 bases outside the gene matches. CDR3 loop: CASSQLAGQETQYF. The CDR3 bases are TGTGCCAGCAGTCAATTAGCGGGGCAAGAGACCCAGTACTTC.

This clonotype was observed a few times. This chain uses TRBV20-1 with TRBJ2-7; 11 bases are shared with TRBD1. This CDR3 has 13 amino acids. The V and J ends lost 5 bases and 7 bases, in that order; junction bases with no gene match: 7. Germline CDR1 is DFQATT and CDR2 is SNEGSKA (reference sequence). The CDR3 DNA reads as TGCAGTGCTTTCCGGGACAGGGGGTGGGAGCAGTACTTC. It specifies CSAFRDRGWEQYF.

The chain is built from TRBV24-1 and TRBJ2-1; D is ambiguous. Germline CDR1 reads KGHDR; CDR2 reads SFDVKD. V shed 0 bases and J shed 5 bases, with 4 bases lying between them. This CDR3 region has 13 residues. The CDR3 sequence is CATSDLLDNEQFF. The CDR3 DNA reads as TGTGCCACCAGTGATTTGCTCGACAATGAGCAGTTCTTC.

This clonotype was detected ten times or more. The chain uses TRBV6-5 and TRBJ1-1; D might be TRBD1 (6 bases). Germline lookup yields CDR1 MNHEY and CDR2 SVGAGI. The CDR3 contains 16 residues. V was shortened by 11 bases and J by 2 bases, with 24 bases between the two germline ends. The CDR3 reads CAVLTGGGGLNTEAFF. CDR3 DNA sequence: TGTGCCGTTCTCACGGGGGGCGGGGGCCTTAACACTGAAGCTTTCTTT.

The genes are TRBV7-9 and TRBJ2-1; 11 positions match TRBD2. The CDR3 contains 15 residues. Germline assignment: CDR1 SEHNR and CDR2 FQNEAQ (reference sequence). After removal of 5 bases from V and 10 bases from J, the junction contained 10 bases not matched to a gene. As DNA, the CDR3 is TGTGCCAGCAGCGAGCCGGGACTAGCGGCCCCCGAGCAGTTCTTC. Translated: CASSEPGLAAPEQFF.

V gene TRBV20-1 combines with J gene TRBJ2-5; D is unclear. This CDR3 has 16 residues. Germline-derived CDR1 and CDR2 are DFQATT and SNEGSKA (reference sequence). The V gene lost 3 bases and the J gene lost 7 bases, with 24 bases spanning the gap. The CDR3 sequence: CSASPTGTRLISTQYF. The CDR3 DNA sequence: TGCAGTGCTAGCCCAACGGGCACCAGGCTGATTTCGACCCAGTACTTC.

The genes are TRBV20-1 and TRBJ1-4; D not resolved. The germline V gene encodes CDR1 DFQATT and CDR2 SNEGSKA (reference sequence). The V end was cut by 3 bases, the J end by 7 bases, with 18 bases between. The CDR3 totals 15 residues. CDR3 sequence (DNA): TGCAGTGCTAGTCGCCCGGGTCATCTGGGTGAAAAACTGTTTTTT. It encodes CSASRPGHLGEKLFF.

This clonotype was detected ten times or more. The chain links TRBV7-2 to TRBJ2-1; 8 nucleotides align to TRBD1. J gave up 2 bases and V 1 base, and 7 bases lay outside the gene matches. The length of the CDR3 is 17 residues. From germline, CDR1 is SGHTA and CDR2 FQGNSA. The CDR3 DNA reads TGTGCCAGCAGCTTAGTTTCCGGGACAGGAGCCTACAATGAGCAGTTCTTC. Its protein is CASSLVSGTGAYNEQFF.

This clonotype was detected a few times. This sequence joins TRBV5-5 and TRBJ2-7; 9 bases fit TRBD2. Germline CDR1 is SGHKS and CDR2 is YYEKEE (reference sequence). The ends lost 4 bases at V and 5 bases at J; junction bases unmatched: 13. This CDR3 spans 16 amino acids. CDR3 DNA: TGTGCCAGCAGCCCCCGGGCCAGCGGGGGGCGGGACGAGCAGTACTTC. Its protein product is CASSPRASGGRDEQYF.

This chain joins TRBV18 and TRBJ1-3, with a tentative D call TRBD1 (5 bases). V lost 3 bases to trimming and J lost 0 bases, with 9 bases between them. The germline CDR1 and CDR2 sequences are KGHSH and LQKENI. The length of the CDR3 is 15 residues. The DNA for the CDR3 is TGTGCCAGCTCACCCCCCACAGGCTCTGGAAACACCATATATTTT. As protein: CASSPPTGSGNTIYF.

The chain couples TRBV12-3 or TRBV12-4 to TRBJ2-7; D remains ambiguous. Trimming took off 6 bases at V and 0 bases at J, with 9 bases between the two ends. The CDR3 sequence is 13 residues long. The CDR3 DNA is TGTGCCAGCAGGGACGCGATCTCCTACGAGCAGTACTTC. It encodes CASRDAISYEQYF.

On this clonotype: This may stem from a read error, because a much larger clone lies one nucleotide away. This chain connects TRBV7-8 to TRBJ2-3; D is possibly TRBD2 (6 bases). The germline V and J ends were trimmed by 0 bases and 5 bases, with 6 bases remaining between them. The CDR3 contains 13 residues. The germline CDR1 and CDR2 sequences are SGHVS and FQNEAQ. The CDR3 region is CASSLAGGDTQYF. CDR3 sequence (DNA): TGTGCCAGCAGCTTAGCCGGGGGAGATACGCAGTATTTT.

This clonotype has a count of ten or more. The chain recombines TRBV24-1 with TRBJ1-1; D might be TRBD1 (5 bases). This CDR3 is built from 15 residues. Per germline, CDR1 KGHDR and CDR2 SFDVKD. The V gene lost 0 bases and the J gene lost 2 bases, with 9 bases spanning the gap. CDR3 in amino acids: CATSDLRGLNTEAFF. The CDR3, as DNA: TGTGCCACCAGTGATTTGAGGGGACTTAACACTGAAGCTTTCTTT.

This clonotype occurred a few times. As the CDR3 is not closed by the conserved phenylalanine or tryptophan, this likely results from a read error. This chain connects TRBV12-3 or TRBV12-4 to TRBJ2-3; unclear D gene. The length of the CDR3 is 13 residues. V lost 6 bases and J lost 8, with 15 bases in between. The CDR3 loop reads CASSRRGEGTQYL. CDR3 sequence (DNA): TGTGCCAGCAGCCGACGTGGGGAAGGTACGCAGTATCTT.

This clonotype was detected ten times or more. This chain's CDR3 is CASSPAYEQYF. DNA of the CDR3: TGTGCCAGCTCACCAGCCTACGAGCAGTACTTC. The rearrangement links TRBV18 to TRBJ2-7; D gene ambiguous. Trimming took off 2 bases at V and 2 bases at J, with 1 base between the two ends. Germline values: CDR1 KGHSH, CDR2 LQKENI. The CDR3 is made up of 11 amino acids.

The V and J genes are TRBV9 and TRBJ2-5; 9 bases fit TRBD2. This CDR3 has 18 residues. The V segment lost 0 bases and the J segment 1 base; nucleotides outside the gene matches: 10. The germline gives CDR1 SGDLS, CDR2 YYNGEE. Written as DNA, the CDR3 is TGTGCCAGCAGCGTAGGAGGTTCGGCTAGCGGGGCCCAAGAGACCCAGTACTTC. Its protein is CASSVGGSASGAQETQYF. Based on the CDR3 plus reference TRBV9 and TRBJ2-5, the full variable domain is DSGVTQTPKHLITATGQRVTLRCSPRSGDLSVYWYQQSLDQGLQFLIQYYNGEERAKGNILERFSAQQFPDLHSELNLSSLELGDSALYFCASSVGGSASGAQETQYFGPGTRLLVL.

This chain connects TRBV2 to TRBJ2-2; no firm D call. CDR3 length: 11 amino acids. Per germline, CDR1 SNHLY and CDR2 FYNNEI. Trimming took 6 bases from V and 6 from J, leaving 5 bases between them. DNA for the CDR3: TGTGCCAGCAGGACTGCCGGGGAGCTGTTTTTT. Protein product: CASRTAGELFF.